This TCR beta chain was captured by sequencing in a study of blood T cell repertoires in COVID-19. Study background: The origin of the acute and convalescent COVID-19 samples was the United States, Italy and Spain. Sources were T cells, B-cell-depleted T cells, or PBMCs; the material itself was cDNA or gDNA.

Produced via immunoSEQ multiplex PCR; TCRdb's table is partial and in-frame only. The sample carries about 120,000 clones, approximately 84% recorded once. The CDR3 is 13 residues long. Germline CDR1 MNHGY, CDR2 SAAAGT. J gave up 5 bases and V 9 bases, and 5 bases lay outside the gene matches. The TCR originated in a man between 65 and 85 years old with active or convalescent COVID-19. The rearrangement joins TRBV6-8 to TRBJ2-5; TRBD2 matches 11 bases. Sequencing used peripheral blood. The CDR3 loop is CASTSGSEETQYF. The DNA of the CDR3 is TGTGCCAGTACTAGCGGGAGCGAGGAGACCCAGTACTTC.